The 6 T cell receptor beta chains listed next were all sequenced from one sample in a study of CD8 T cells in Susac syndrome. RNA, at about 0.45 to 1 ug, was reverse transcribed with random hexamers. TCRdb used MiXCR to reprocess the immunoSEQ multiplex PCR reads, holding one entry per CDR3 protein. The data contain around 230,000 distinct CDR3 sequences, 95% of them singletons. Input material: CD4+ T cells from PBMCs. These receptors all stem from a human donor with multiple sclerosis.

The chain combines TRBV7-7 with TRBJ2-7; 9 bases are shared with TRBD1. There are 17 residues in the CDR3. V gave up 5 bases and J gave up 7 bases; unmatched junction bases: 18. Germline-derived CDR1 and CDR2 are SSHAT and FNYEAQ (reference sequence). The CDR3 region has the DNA TGTGCCAGCAGCCGCTGGTCCCCGGGACAGGGAGTGGGAGAGCAGTACTTC. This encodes CASSRWSPGQGVGEQYF.

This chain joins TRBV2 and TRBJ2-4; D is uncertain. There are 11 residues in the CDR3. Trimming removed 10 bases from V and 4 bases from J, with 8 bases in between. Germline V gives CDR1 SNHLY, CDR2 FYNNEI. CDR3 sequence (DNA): TGTGCCACAGGAGATAAAAACATTCAGTACTTC. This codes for CATGDKNIQYF.

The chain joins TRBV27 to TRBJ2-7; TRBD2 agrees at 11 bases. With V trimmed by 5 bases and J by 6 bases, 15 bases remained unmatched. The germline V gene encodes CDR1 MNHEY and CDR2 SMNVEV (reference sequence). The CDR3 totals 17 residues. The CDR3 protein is CASSPTILAGGRIEQYF. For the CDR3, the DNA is TGTGCCAGCAGTCCTACAATTTTAGCGGGAGGGCGGATCGAGCAGTACTTC.

CDR3: CSGLWEGGNIQYF. The DNA for the CDR3 is TGCAGTGGTCTATGGGAGGGGGGGAACATTCAGTACTTC. V usage is TRBV20-1 and J usage is TRBJ2-4; the D gene is possibly TRBD2 (7 bases). With 7 bases removed from V and 7 bases from J, the gap between germline ends came to 17 bases. Germline lookup yields CDR1 DFQATT and CDR2 SNEGSKA (reference sequence). The CDR3 has 13 amino acids.

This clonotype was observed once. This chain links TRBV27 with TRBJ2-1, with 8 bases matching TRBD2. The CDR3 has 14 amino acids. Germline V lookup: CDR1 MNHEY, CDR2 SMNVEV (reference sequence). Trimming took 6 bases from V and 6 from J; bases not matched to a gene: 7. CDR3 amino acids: CASRSSGAGNEQFF. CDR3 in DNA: TGTGCCAGCAGAAGTAGCGGGGCCGGCAATGAGCAGTTCTTC.

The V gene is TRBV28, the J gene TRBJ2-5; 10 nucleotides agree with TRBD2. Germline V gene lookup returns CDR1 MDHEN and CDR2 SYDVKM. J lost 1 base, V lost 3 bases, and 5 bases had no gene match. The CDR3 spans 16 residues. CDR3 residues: CASSFTSGTGQETQYF. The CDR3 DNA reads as TGTGCCAGCAGTTTTACTAGCGGGACGGGCCAAGAGACCCAGTACTTC.